Listed below are T cell receptor beta chains from one sample, sequenced in a study of blood T cells in healthy people across ages. Via MiXCR, TCRdb re-called the 5' RACE reads, giving one row per CDR3 protein. The sample shows 650,000 to 800,000 distinct CDR3 sequences, around two fifths of them seen only once. The specimen was blood. These TCRs come from a man in his 60s in good health. CDR3s leave out the opening cysteine and the closing phenylalanine or tryptophan. Fields, in order: clone size, V gene, J gene, CDR3 protein. Clone size is not always given. Where it is, it says once, few, many or a class for expanded clones.

abundance: few
v_gene: TRBV15
j_gene: TRBJ2-1
CDR3aa: ATSRALVSASEVSSYNEQF

abundance: .
v_gene: TRBV7-2
j_gene: TRBJ2-7
CDR3aa: ASSLGGSLREQY

abundance: few
v_gene: TRBV20-1
j_gene: TRBJ2-5
CDR3aa: SARDGSGQETQY

abundance: .
v_gene: TRBV20-1
j_gene: TRBJ2-5
CDR3aa: SARDDSRDRGLKREQY

abundance: .
v_gene: TRBV12-3/TRBV12-4
j_gene: TRBJ2-1
CDR3aa: ASSPAGSDGGRYNEQF

abundance: few
v_gene: TRBV2
j_gene: TRBJ2-5
CDR3aa: ASRAGEETQY

abundance: .
v_gene: TRBV18
j_gene: TRBJ2-7
CDR3aa: ASSIGTVSYEQY

abundance: many
v_gene: TRBV18
j_gene: TRBJ2-7
CDR3aa: ASSPAGTSYEQY

abundance: .
v_gene: TRBV7-9
j_gene: TRBJ2-5
CDR3aa: ASSPTSGLVQETQY

abundance: few
v_gene: TRBV7-9
j_gene: TRBJ2-7
CDR3aa: ASSSVAGYYEQY

abundance: .
v_gene: TRBV4-1
j_gene: TRBJ1-1
CDR3aa: ASSQEPPTGTGTSRGEAF

abundance: .
v_gene: TRBV11-3
j_gene: .
CDR3aa: ASNRGGAETQY

abundance: .
v_gene: TRBV7-8
j_gene: TRBJ2-4
CDR3aa: ASSNPGTTNIQY

abundance: medium-sized
v_gene: TRBV6-5
j_gene: TRBJ2-5
CDR3aa: ASSDGQGTGETQY

abundance: .
v_gene: TRBV5-6
j_gene: TRBJ2-7
CDR3aa: ASSLRRTGLYEQY

abundance: .
v_gene: TRBV9
j_gene: TRBJ1-1
CDR3aa: ASSPAGTTDPEAF

abundance: .
v_gene: TRBV30
j_gene: TRBJ2-1
CDR3aa: AWSVTRGEQF

abundance: .
v_gene: TRBV28
j_gene: TRBJ2-5
CDR3aa: ASSLKGAASPY

abundance: .
v_gene: TRBV7-2
j_gene: TRBJ2-5
CDR3aa: ASSSALRETQY

abundance: once
v_gene: TRBV4-3
j_gene: TRBJ1-2
CDR3aa: ASSQDGGTFYGYT

abundance: many
v_gene: TRBV7-9
j_gene: TRBJ2-7
CDR3aa: ASSPTGETYEQY

abundance: few
v_gene: TRBV6-6
j_gene: TRBJ2-1
CDR3aa: ASSYPWAGGGGDEQF